A selection of T cell receptor beta chains follows, all from one sample in a study of identical twins. Via MiXCR, TCRdb re-called the 5' RACE reads, giving one row per CDR3 protein. The sample yields roughly 490,000 distinct CDR3 sequences, around an eighth seen once. These same data were also listed under a study on yellow fever vaccine responses in identical twins.

Sequencing used CD4+ T cells sorted from blood. These receptors all come from a young woman in good health. CDR3s include the opening cysteine and the closing phenylalanine or tryptophan. The order of the fields is J gene, clone size, V gene, D gene, CDR3 protein, CDR3 DNA. The D gene is left open where the match is weak. Some rows mark clone size as missing; the rest say once, few, many or name a class of expanded clone.

j_call: TRBJ2-7
clone_size: few
v_call: TRBV5-1
d_call: TRBD2
cdr3_aa: CASSPSGGPYYEQYF
cdr3_nt: TGCGCCAGCAGCCCTAGCGGGGGGCCGTACTACGAGCAGTACTTC

j_call: TRBJ2-3
clone_size: -
v_call: TRBV6-2/TRBV6-3
d_call: -
cdr3_aa: CASSSDRTYTDTQYF
cdr3_nt: TGTGCCAGCAGTTCCGACAGGACCTACACAGATACGCAGTATTTT

j_call: TRBJ2-7
clone_size: -
v_call: TRBV28
d_call: TRBD1
cdr3_aa: CASSTRQGVSYEQYF
cdr3_nt: TGTGCCAGCAGTACCCGACAGGGGGTCTCCTACGAGCAGTACTTC

j_call: TRBJ2-7
clone_size: -
v_call: TRBV27
d_call: TRBD1
cdr3_aa: CASSDNDRGISEQYF
cdr3_nt: TGTGCCAGCAGTGACAATGACAGGGGGATAAGTGAGCAGTACTTC

j_call: TRBJ2-7
clone_size: -
v_call: TRBV28
d_call: TRBD1
cdr3_aa: CASSRPGTGREQYF
cdr3_nt: TGTGCCAGCAGTCGGCCCGGGACAGGTCGCGAGCAGTACTTC

j_call: TRBJ2-7
clone_size: -
v_call: TRBV11-2
d_call: TRBD1
cdr3_aa: CASTKKTPQGAYEQYF
cdr3_nt: TGTGCCAGCACAAAAAAAACCCCACAGGGGGCCTACGAGCAGTACTTC

j_call: TRBJ2-1
clone_size: -
v_call: TRBV6-5
d_call: -
cdr3_aa: CASSYSPFAESSYNEQFF
cdr3_nt: TGTGCCAGCAGTTACTCCCCATTCGCGGAGAGCTCCTACAATGAGCAGTTCTTC

j_call: TRBJ2-3
clone_size: -
v_call: TRBV7-2
d_call: -
cdr3_aa: CASSLLGSVGRDTQYF
cdr3_nt: TGTGCCAGCAGCCTACTGGGTTCAGTTGGGAGAGATACGCAGTATTTT

j_call: TRBJ2-7
clone_size: -
v_call: TRBV2
d_call: TRBD2
cdr3_aa: CASTRIAGGHYEQYF
cdr3_nt: TGTGCCAGCACTCGAATAGCGGGGGGACACTACGAGCAGTACTTC

j_call: TRBJ2-7
clone_size: few
v_call: TRBV29-1
d_call: -
cdr3_aa: CSDGHPKEYEQYF
cdr3_nt: TGCAGCGACGGACATCCTAAGGAATACGAGCAGTACTTC

j_call: TRBJ2-1
clone_size: -
v_call: TRBV3-1
d_call: TRBD2
cdr3_aa: CASSQVVGGGYNEQFF
cdr3_nt: TGTGCCAGCAGCCAAGTTGTGGGCGGGGGATACAATGAGCAGTTCTTC

j_call: TRBJ2-7
clone_size: -
v_call: TRBV4-2
d_call: TRBD2
cdr3_aa: CASSQGLAGDSYEQYF
cdr3_nt: TGTGCCAGCAGCCAAGGACTAGCGGGGGACTCCTACGAGCAGTACTTC

j_call: TRBJ2-7
clone_size: many
v_call: TRBV12-3/TRBV12-4
d_call: -
cdr3_aa: CASSEVNPGEQYF
cdr3_nt: TGTGCCAGCAGTGAAGTCAACCCGGGGGAGCAGTACTTC

j_call: TRBJ1-1
clone_size: few
v_call: TRBV20-1
d_call: TRBD1
cdr3_aa: CSARTGGENTEAFF
cdr3_nt: TGCAGTGCCCGGACAGGGGGCGAGAACACTGAAGCTTTCTTT

j_call: TRBJ2-4
clone_size: many
v_call: TRBV5-1
d_call: -
cdr3_aa: CARDHPRSQRGIAKNIQYF
cdr3_nt: TGCGCCAGGGACCATCCAAGGTCACAAAGGGGGATAGCCAAAAACATTCAGTACTTC

j_call: TRBJ2-3
clone_size: -
v_call: TRBV12-3/TRBV12-4
d_call: -
cdr3_aa: CASNPGAGTDTQYF
cdr3_nt: TGTGCCAGCAATCCCGGGGCCGGCACAGATACGCAGTATTTT